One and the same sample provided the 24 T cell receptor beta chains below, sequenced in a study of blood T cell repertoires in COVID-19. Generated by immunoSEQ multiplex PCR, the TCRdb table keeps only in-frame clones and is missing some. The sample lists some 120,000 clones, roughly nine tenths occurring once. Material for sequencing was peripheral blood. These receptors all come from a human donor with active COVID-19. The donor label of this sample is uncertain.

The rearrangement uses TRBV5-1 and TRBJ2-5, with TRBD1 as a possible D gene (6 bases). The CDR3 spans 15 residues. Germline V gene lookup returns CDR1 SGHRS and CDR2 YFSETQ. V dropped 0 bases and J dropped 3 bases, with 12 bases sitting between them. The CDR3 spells CASSLAQGIEETQYF. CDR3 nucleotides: TGCGCCAGCAGCTTGGCTCAGGGGATAGAAGAGACCCAGTACTTC.

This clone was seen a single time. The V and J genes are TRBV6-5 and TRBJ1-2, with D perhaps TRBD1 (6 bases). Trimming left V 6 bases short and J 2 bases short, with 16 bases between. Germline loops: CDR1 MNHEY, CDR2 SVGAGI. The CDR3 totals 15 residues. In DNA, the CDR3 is TGTGCCAGCAGCCCACAGGGTGGGGAGAACTATGGCTACACCTTC. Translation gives CASSPQGGENYGYTF.

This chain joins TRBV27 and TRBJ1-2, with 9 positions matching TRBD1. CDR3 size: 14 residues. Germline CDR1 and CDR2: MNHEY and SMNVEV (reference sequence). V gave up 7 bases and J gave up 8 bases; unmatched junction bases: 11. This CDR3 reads CASTTIGTGRGYTF. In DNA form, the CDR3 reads TGTGCCAGCACCACAATCGGGACAGGGAGAGGCTACACCTTC.

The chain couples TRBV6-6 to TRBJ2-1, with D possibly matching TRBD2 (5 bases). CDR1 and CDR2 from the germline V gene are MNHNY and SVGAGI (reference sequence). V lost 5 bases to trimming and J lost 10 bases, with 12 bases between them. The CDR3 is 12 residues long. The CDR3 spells CASSPEGWEQFF. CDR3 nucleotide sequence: TGTGCCAGCAGTCCCGAGGGCTGGGAGCAGTTCTTC.

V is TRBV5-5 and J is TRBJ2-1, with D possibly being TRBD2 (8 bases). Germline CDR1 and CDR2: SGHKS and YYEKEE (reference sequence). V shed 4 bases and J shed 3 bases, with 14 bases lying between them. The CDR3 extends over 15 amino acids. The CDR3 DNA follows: TGTGCCAGCAGCCGGGAGGGGGCCAACTACAATGAGCAGTTCTTC. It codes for CASSREGANYNEQFF.

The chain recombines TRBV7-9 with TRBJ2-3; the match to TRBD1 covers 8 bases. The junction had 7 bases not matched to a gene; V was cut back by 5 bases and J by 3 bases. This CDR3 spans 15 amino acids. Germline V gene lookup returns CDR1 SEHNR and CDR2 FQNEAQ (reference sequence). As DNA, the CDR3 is TGTGCCAGCAGCCCTATGACAGGGGCGACAGATACGCAGTATTTT. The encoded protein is CASSPMTGATDTQYF.

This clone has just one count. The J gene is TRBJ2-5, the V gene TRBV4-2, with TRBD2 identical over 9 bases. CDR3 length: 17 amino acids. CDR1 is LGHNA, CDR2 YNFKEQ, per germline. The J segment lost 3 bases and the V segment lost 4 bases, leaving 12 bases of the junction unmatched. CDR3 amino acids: CASSRVQSGGMKETQYF. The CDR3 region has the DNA TGTGCCAGCAGCCGTGTACAGAGCGGGGGGATGAAAGAGACCCAGTACTTC.

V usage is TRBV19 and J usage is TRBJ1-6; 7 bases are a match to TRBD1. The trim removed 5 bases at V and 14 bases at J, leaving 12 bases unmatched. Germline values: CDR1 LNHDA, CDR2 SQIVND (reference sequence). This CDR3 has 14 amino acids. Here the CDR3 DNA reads TGTGCCAGTAGTCCCGCCGACAGGGTTCCAACCCTCCACTTT. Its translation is CASSPADRVPTLHF.

CDR3 sequence: CASSQQVRGRVLYTEAFF. The CDR3 bases are TGCGCCAGCAGCCAACAAGTCAGGGGGCGCGTCCTGTACACTGAAGCTTTCTTT. V and J are TRBV4-3 and TRBJ1-1, with TRBD1 matching over 8 bases. Trimming removed 2 bases from V and 3 bases from J; junction bases left unmatched: 14. Germline V gives CDR1 LGHNA, CDR2 YSLEER. The CDR3 covers 18 residues.

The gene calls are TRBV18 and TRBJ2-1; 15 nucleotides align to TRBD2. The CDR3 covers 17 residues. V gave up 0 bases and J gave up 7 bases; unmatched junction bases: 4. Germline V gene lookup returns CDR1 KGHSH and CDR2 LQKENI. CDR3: CASSPPGLAGGVNEQFF. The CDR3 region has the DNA TGTGCCAGCTCACCACCGGGACTAGCGGGGGGAGTGAATGAGCAGTTCTTC. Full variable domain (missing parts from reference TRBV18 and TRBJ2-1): NAGVMQNPRHLVRRRGQEARLRCSPMKGHSHVYWYRQLPEEGLKFMVYLQKENIIDESGMPKERFSAEFPKEGPSILRIQQVVRGDSAAYFCASSPPGLAGGVNEQFFGPGTRLTVL.

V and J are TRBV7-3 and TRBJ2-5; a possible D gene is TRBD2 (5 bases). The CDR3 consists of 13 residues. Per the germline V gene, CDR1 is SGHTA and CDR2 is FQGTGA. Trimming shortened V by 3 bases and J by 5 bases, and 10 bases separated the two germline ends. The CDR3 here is CASSFPGMETQYF. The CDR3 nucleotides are TGTGCCAGCAGCTTCCCGGGGATGGAGACCCAGTACTTC.

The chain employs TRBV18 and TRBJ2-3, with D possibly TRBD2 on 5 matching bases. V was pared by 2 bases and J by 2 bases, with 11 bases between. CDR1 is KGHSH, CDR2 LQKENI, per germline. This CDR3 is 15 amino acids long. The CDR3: CASSPDGGPTDTQYF. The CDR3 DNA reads TGTGCCAGCTCACCAGACGGAGGACCCACAGATACGCAGTATTTT.

CDR3 region: CASSQELAGSTDTQYF. CDR3 coding DNA: TGCGCCAGCAGCCAAGAACTAGCGGGTAGCACAGATACGCAGTATTTT. The chain joins TRBV4-1 to TRBJ2-3, with TRBD2 matching over 9 bases. Germline CDR1 MGHRA, CDR2 YSYEKL. V lost 0 bases, J lost 0 bases, and 1 base stayed unmatched. CDR3 length equals 16 residues.

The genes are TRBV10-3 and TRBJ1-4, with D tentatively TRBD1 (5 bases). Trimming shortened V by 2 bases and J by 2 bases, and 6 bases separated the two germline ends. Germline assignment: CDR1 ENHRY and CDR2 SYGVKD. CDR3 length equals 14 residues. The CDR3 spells CAISEGATNEKLFF. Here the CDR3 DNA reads TGTGCCATCAGTGAGGGGGCCACTAATGAAAAACTGTTTTTT.

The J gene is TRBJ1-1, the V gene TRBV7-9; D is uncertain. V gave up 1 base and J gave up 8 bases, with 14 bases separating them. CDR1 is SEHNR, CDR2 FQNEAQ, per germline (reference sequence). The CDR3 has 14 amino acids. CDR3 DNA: TGTGCCAGCAGCTTAGGAGAAGATGCAGGAGAAGCTTTCTTT. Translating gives CASSLGEDAGEAFF.

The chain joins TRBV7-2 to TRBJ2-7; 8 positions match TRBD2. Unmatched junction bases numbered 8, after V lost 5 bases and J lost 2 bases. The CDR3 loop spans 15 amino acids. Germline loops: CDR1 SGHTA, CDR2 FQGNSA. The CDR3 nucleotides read TGTGCCAGCAGCCCCCTGGCGGGGGGCCCCTACGAGCAGTACTTC. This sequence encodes CASSPLAGGPYEQYF.

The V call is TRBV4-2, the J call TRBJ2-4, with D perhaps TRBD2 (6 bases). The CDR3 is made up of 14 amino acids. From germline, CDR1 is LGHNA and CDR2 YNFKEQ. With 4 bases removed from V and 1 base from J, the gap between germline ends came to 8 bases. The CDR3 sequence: CASSPSGAKNIQYF. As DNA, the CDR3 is TGTGCCAGCAGCCCCAGCGGGGCCAAAAACATTCAGTACTTC.

CDR3 residues: CASSPTRSTGVQETQYF. The CDR3 DNA is TGTGCCAGCAGCCCTACCCGTTCGACAGGCGTCCAAGAGACCCAGTACTTC. The gene calls are TRBV3-1 (or the pseudogene TRBV3-2) and TRBJ2-5; a weak D match, TRBD1 (6 bases). The CDR3 length is 17 residues. Germline values: CDR1 LGHDT, CDR2 YNNKEL (reference sequence). Trimming removed 4 bases at V and 1 base at J, with 19 bases between.

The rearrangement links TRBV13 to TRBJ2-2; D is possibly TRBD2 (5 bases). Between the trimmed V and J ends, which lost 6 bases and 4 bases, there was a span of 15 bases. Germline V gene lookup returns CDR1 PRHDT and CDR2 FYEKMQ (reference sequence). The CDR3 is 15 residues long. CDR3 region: CASRIGLKGTGELFF. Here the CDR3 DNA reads TGTGCCAGCAGAATAGGACTTAAGGGCACCGGGGAGCTGTTTTTT.

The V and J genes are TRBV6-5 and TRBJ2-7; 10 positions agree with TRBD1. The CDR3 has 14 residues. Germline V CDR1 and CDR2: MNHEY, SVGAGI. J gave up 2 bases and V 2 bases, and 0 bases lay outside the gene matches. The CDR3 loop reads CASSYGTGAYEQYF. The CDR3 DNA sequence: TGTGCCAGCAGTTACGGGACAGGGGCCTACGAGCAGTACTTC.

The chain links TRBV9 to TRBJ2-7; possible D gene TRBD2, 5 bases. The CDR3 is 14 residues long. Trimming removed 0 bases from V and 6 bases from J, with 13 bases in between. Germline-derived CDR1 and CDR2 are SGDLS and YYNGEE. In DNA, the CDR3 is TGTGCCAGCAGCGTAGTCGAGGGTCCCTTCGAGCAGTACTTC. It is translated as CASSVVEGPFEQYF.

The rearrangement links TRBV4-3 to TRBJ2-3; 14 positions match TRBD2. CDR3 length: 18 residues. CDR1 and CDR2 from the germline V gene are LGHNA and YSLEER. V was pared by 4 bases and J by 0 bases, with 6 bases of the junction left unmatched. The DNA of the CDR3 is TGCGCCAGCAGCCGCGGGACTAGCGGGGGTACTAGCACAGATACGCAGTATTTT. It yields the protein CASSRGTSGGTSTDTQYF.

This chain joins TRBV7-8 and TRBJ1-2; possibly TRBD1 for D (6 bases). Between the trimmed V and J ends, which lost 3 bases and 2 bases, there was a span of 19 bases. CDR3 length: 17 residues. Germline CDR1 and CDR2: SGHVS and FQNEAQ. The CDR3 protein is CASSLRSLTGLNYGYTF. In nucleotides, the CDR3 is TGTGCCAGCAGCTTGCGGAGCCTGACAGGCCTAAACTATGGCTACACCTTC.

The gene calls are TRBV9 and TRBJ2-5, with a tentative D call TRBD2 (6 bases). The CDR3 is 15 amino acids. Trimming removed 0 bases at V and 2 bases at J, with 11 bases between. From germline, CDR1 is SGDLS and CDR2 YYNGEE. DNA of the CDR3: TGTGCCAGCAGCGTAGACACCGGGACTCAAGAGACCCAGTACTTC. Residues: CASSVDTGTQETQYF.